This T cell receptor (beta chain) was recorded in a study of early T cells in non-severe SARS-CoV-2 infection (TCRdb year 2021). Background for the entire study: TCR sequencing used bulk RNA from unsorted whole blood, so alpha and beta chains could not be paired. What the work shows at the level of the full study, not this receptor alone: VDJdb matching was skewed toward anti-spike CD8 responses and likely underestimated virus-specific expansions, missing private and CD4 specificities.

The library was prepared using 5' RACE. Sequenced using a NextSeq 500. In the TCR library protocol, unique molecular identifiers were attached to individual cDNA molecules to correct for PCR bias and sequencing error. Both TCR alpha and beta chains were sequenced, and tight co-correlation was observed between alpha and beta sequence abundances in each sample. Turning to the authors' computational methods: Decombinator V4 was used to annotate TCR sequences for V gene, J gene and CDR3. Expanded TCRs were defined as changing significantly between any two time points under a Poisson model with p below 0.0001. Abundances of TCRs were expressed as counts per million after normalisation to the total number of TCRs sequenced in each sample. TRAV1-2 paired with TRAJ12, TRAJ20 or TRAJ33 defined MAIT TCRs, while TRAV10 paired with TRAJ18 defined iNKT TCRs. A search of VDJdb, accessed on 1 November 2021, was run for TCRs annotated to CMV, EBV and SARS-CoV-2, with TCRs annotated for multiple antigens excluded. TCRdb itself trimmed the public reads at Q25 with fastp, ran MiXCR and retained productive beta chains. Merged by CDR3 protein, the rows form single entries marked with the most common genes and DNA. None of the V and J calls come from the authors' own analysis; TCRdb made them. The sample records 75,000 to 90,000 distinct CDR3 sequences, 13% of which are singletons. Together, the top ten hold about 1% of the sample.

At least ten counts were recorded for this clonotype. The antigen it binds to is not known. Qualities for individual bases were not recorded, and no much larger clone is one base off. Spanning cysteine to phenylalanine, the CDR3 consists of 13 amino acids. Only the CDR3 DNA stays, 39 bases, in frame from base 1. Per the germline V gene (reference sequence), DFQATT is the CDR1 and SNEGSKA is the CDR2. V is cut by 1 base and J by 6 bases, and the space between the germline ends is 9 bases. The study was a case-control design nested within a healthcare worker cohort in London, UK, with weekly nasopharyngeal swab PCR tests and blood sampling. Between 23 and 31 March 2020, the week of the UK lockdown, healthcare workers were enrolled and then followed up weekly for as long as 16 weeks.

The receptor's source is an adult who was a healthcare worker with PCR-confirmed SARS-CoV-2 infection or an uninfected control (not recorded which). Sequencing was performed on whole blood. Here the chain combines TRBV20-1 and TRBJ2-2; TRBD2 might be the D gene, on 5 matching bases. The CDR3 in this case is CSARVRTPGELFF. The nucleotide sequence is given as TGCAGTGCTAGAGTAAGGACTCCCGGGGAGCTGTTTTTT.